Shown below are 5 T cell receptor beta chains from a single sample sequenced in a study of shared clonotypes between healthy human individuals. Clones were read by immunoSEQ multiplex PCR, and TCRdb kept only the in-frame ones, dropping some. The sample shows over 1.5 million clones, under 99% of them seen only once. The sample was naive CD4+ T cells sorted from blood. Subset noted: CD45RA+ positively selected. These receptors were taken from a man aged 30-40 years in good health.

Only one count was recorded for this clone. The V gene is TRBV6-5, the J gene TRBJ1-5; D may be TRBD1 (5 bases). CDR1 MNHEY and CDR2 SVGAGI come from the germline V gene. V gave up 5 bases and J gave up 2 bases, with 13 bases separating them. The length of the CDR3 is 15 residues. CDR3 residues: CASSPGHLGNQPQHF. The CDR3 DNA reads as TGTGCCAGCAGTCCAGGACATCTGGGCAATCAGCCCCAGCATTTT.

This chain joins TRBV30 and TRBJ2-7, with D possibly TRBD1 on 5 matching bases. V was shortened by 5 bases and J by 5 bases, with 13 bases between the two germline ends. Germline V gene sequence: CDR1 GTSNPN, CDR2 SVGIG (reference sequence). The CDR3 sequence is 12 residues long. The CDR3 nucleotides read TGTGCCTGGTCAGACAGTCCCCACGAGCAGTACTTC. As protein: CAWSDSPHEQYF. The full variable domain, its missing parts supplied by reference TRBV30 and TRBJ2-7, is SQTIHQWPATLVQPVGSPLSLECTVEGTSNPNLYWYRQAAGRGLQLLFYSVGIGQISSEVPQNLSASRPQDRQFILSSKKLLLSDSGFYLCAWSDSPHEQYFGPGTRLTVT.

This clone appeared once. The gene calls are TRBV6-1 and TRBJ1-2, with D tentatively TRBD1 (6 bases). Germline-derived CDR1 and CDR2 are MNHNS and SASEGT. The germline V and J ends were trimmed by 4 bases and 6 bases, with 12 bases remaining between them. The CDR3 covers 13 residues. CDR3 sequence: CASSVQGKDGYTF. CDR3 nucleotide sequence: TGTGCCAGCAGTGTGCAGGGGAAGGATGGCTACACCTTC.

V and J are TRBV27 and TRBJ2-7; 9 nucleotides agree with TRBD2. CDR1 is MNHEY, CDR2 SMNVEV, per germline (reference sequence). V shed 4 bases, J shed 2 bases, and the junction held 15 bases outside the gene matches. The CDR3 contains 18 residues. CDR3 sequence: CASSSLKVLGLATYEQYF. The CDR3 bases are TGTGCCAGCAGTTCCCTCAAGGTTCTAGGACTAGCGACCTACGAGCAGTACTTC.

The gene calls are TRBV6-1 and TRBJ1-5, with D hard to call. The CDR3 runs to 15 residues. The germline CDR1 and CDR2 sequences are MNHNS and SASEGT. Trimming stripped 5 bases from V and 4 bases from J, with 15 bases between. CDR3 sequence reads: CASSQMGSSNQPQHF. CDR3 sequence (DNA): TGTGCCAGCAGTCAAATGGGATCCAGTAATCAGCCCCAGCATTTT.